Presented here are 13 T cell receptor beta chains from one specimen sequenced in a study of STAT5B mutations in CD4+ large granular lymphocyte leukemia. The data were produced by immunoSEQ multiplex PCR, yet TCRdb's version contains in-frame clones alone and is incomplete. In the table there are 30,000 to 40,000 clones, less than 70% of which are singletons. Sequencing was done on a sample of CD4+ T cells from blood buffy coats. The receptor set was obtained from a human donor in good health.

The chain has TRBV5-5 and TRBJ1-2; 9 bases are a match to TRBD1. Germline CDR1 reads SGHKS; CDR2 reads YYEKEE (reference sequence). CDR3 size: 15 residues. Unmatched junction bases numbered 3, after V lost 0 bases and J lost 3 bases. CDR3 region: CASSLEGTGYYGYTF. In DNA form, the CDR3 reads TGTGCCAGCAGCTTGGAGGGGACAGGGTACTATGGCTACACCTTC.

The DNA for the CDR3 is TGTGCCAGCAGCGTCGGGACAGGGGCCAATGAGCAGTTCTTC. This codes for CASSVGTGANEQFF. The chain joins TRBV9 to TRBJ2-1; 10 nucleotides match TRBD1. The germline CDR1 and CDR2 sequences are SGDLS and YYNGEE. The V segment lost 2 bases and the J segment 6 bases; nucleotides outside the gene matches: 2. The CDR3 spans 14 residues.

The chain couples TRBV30 to TRBJ1-3; 7 bases line up with TRBD1. Germline CDR1 is GTSNPN and CDR2 is SVGIG (reference sequence). CDR3 size: 15 residues. V was clipped by 2 bases and J by 0 bases; unmatched bases: 4. In DNA form, the CDR3 reads TGTGCCTGGAGTCCACAGGGGATCTCTGGAAACACCATATATTTT. Amino acids: CAWSPQGISGNTIYF. The whole variable domain, filled in from reference TRBV30 and TRBJ1-3, reads SQTIHQWPATLVQPVGSPLSLECTVEGTSNPNLYWYRQAAGRGLQLLFYSVGIGQISSEVPQNLSASRPQDRQFILSSKKLLLSDSGFYLCAWSPQGISGNTIYFGEGSWLTVV.

The chain carries TRBV10-3 and TRBJ2-7; D not certain. V was pared by 0 bases and J by 6 bases, with 12 bases between. The CDR3 length is 14 residues. CDR1 is ENHRY, CDR2 SYGVKD, per germline. The CDR3, as DNA: TGTGCCATCAGTGAGTCGACTCTTGCGCCCGAGCAGTACTTC. Amino acids: CAISESTLAPEQYF.

About this clone: One junction end disagrees with the germline gene, perhaps due to a read error. V usage is TRBV7-2 and J usage is TRBJ2-5, with D unclear. This CDR3 has 13 residues. Per the germline V gene, CDR1 is SGHTA and CDR2 is FQGNSA. CDR3 DNA: TGTGCCGGCAGCTCGAGACCACAAGAGACCCAGTACTTC. Translation gives CAGSSRPQETQYF.

The J gene is TRBJ2-1, the V gene TRBV10-3, with TRBD2 matching 12 bases. This CDR3 spans 16 amino acids. Germline V gene data show CDR1 as ENHRY and CDR2 as SYGVKD. Trimming at V came to 10 bases and at J to 7 bases, leaving 14 bases not matched to a gene. The CDR3 loop reads CATFNRPSGGGNEQFF. The CDR3 DNA reads TGTGCCACCTTTAACCGCCCTAGCGGGGGGGGGAATGAGCAGTTCTTC.

The gene calls are TRBV30 and TRBJ2-7; TRBD1 is a possible D gene (6 bases). Between the trimmed V and J ends, which lost 3 bases and 2 bases, there was a span of 11 bases. The CDR3 length is 13 residues. Germline V gene data show CDR1 as GTSNPN and CDR2 as SVGIG (reference sequence). CDR3 in amino acids: CAWRQGSPYEQYF. In DNA, the CDR3 is TGTGCCTGGAGGCAGGGGAGTCCCTACGAGCAGTACTTC.

This chain uses TRBV2 with TRBJ1-2; 7 nucleotides align to TRBD1. CDR3 length equals 18 residues. J gave up 3 bases and V 10 bases, and 23 bases lay outside the gene matches. Germline V gene sequence: CDR1 SNHLY, CDR2 FYNNEI. CDR3: CATSGTEVEQGSYYGYTF. CDR3 DNA: TGTGCCACTTCCGGTACAGAGGTTGAACAGGGGAGCTACTATGGCTACACCTTC.

The genes are TRBV6-6 and TRBJ2-2; D is unclear. Germline V gene sequence: CDR1 MNHNY, CDR2 SVGAGI (reference sequence). The CDR3 loop spans 12 amino acids. V lost 8 bases to trimming and J lost 4 bases, with 8 bases between them. The CDR3 DNA reads as TGTGCCAGCGGATCCGCCACCGGGGAGCTGTTTTTT. Translating it yields CASGSATGELFF.

The genes are TRBV6-5 and TRBJ1-6; D gene ambiguous. Germline CDR1 MNHEY, CDR2 SVGAGI. Trimming removed 2 bases from V and 8 bases from J, with 10 bases in between. CDR3 length: 14 amino acids. CDR3: CASSYSRGYSPLHF. DNA for the CDR3: TGTGCCAGCAGTTACAGCCGGGGTTATTCACCCCTCCACTTT.

This clone has just a few counts. CDR3 DNA: TGTGCCAGCAGCCCAGGGACAGGCCCCTGGGAGACCCAGTACTTC. This translates into CASSPGTGPWETQYF. The gene calls are TRBV7-9 and TRBJ2-5; the match to TRBD1 covers 8 bases. The J segment lost 5 bases and the V segment lost 5 bases, leaving 10 bases of the junction unmatched. Germline V gene data show CDR1 as SEHNR and CDR2 as FQNEAQ (reference sequence). The CDR3 is 15 amino acids.

The J gene is TRBJ2-3, the V gene TRBV30; D remains ambiguous. Germline V gene sequence: CDR1 GTSNPN, CDR2 SVGIG (reference sequence). The CDR3 is 11 residues long. V lost 2 bases and J 5 bases, leaving 5 bases between the germline ends. The CDR3 here is CAWSPKDTQYF. The CDR3 coding sequence is TGTGCCTGGAGTCCAAAAGATACGCAGTATTTT.

This chain uses TRBV5-1 with TRBJ2-1, with a possible D match to TRBD2 (7 bases). Trimming left V 0 bases short and J 6 bases short, with 16 bases between. This CDR3 spans 16 amino acids. Germline lookup yields CDR1 SGHRS and CDR2 YFSETQ. The CDR3: CASSLATGGQPNEQFF. For the CDR3, the DNA is TGCGCCAGCAGCTTGGCCACGGGGGGACAACCCAATGAGCAGTTCTTC.